The 18 T cell receptor beta chains in this list originate from one sample, sequenced in a study of CD8 T cells in Susac syndrome. Reverse transcription of roughly 0.45 to 1 ug RNA was performed with random hexamers. MiXCR was run by TCRdb on the immunoSEQ multiplex PCR reads, yielding one entry per CDR3 protein. This table holds 100,000 to 150,000 distinct CDR3 sequences, around 94% found once. The sequenced material came from CD8+ T cells from PBMCs. These TCRs come from a human donor with Susac syndrome.

The rearrangement uses TRBV4-1 and TRBJ1-6; unclear D gene. The CDR3 covers 15 residues. Germline CDR1 and CDR2: MGHRA and YSYEKL. The V end was cut by 0 bases, the J end by 7 bases, with 10 bases between. The CDR3 sequence: CASSQDFFGNSPLHF. DNA of the CDR3: TGCGCCAGCAGCCAAGATTTTTTTGGGAATTCACCCCTCCACTTT.

This sequence joins TRBV9 and TRBJ2-1; 8 bases align to TRBD2. The CDR3 is 15 residues long. From germline, CDR1 is SGDLS and CDR2 YYNGEE. The V gene end was trimmed by 4 bases and the J gene end by 7 bases; junction bases not matched to a gene: 10. CDR3 amino acids: CASSLGGGEGNEQFF. The CDR3 DNA follows: TGTGCCAGCAGCCTCGGGGGGGGAGAGGGAAATGAGCAGTTCTTC.

The chain carries TRBV9 and TRBJ2-7; D uncertain. Between the trimmed V and J ends, which lost 0 bases and 3 bases, there was a span of 7 bases. The germline V gene encodes CDR1 SGDLS and CDR2 YYNGEE. This CDR3 is built from 13 residues. The CDR3 coding sequence is TGTGCCAGCAGCGTAGCAGACCACTACGAGCAGTACTTC. This gives the protein CASSVADHYEQYF.

CDR3 bases: TGCAGTGCTAAAGATAGCGGAGTGAGCTCCTACAATGAGCAGTTCTTC. Translation: CSAKDSGVSSYNEQFF. The V gene is TRBV20-1, the J gene TRBJ2-1; possibly TRBD2 for D (6 bases). The CDR3 runs 16 residues. The germline V gene encodes CDR1 DFQATT and CDR2 SNEGSKA (reference sequence). V lost 4 bases and J lost 0, with 16 bases in between.

The gene calls are TRBV16 and TRBJ1-2; D is undetermined. V shed 0 bases and J shed 2 bases, with 13 bases lying between them. This CDR3 region has 16 residues. Germline V gene lookup returns CDR1 KGHSY and CDR2 FQNENV. The CDR3 loop is CASSQSYPNGNYGYTF. The CDR3 DNA follows: TGTGCCAGCAGCCAATCTTACCCGAACGGGAACTATGGCTACACCTTC. Variable domain in full (rest from reference TRBV16 and TRBJ1-2): GEEVAQTPKHLVRGEGQKAKLYCAPIKGHSYVFWYQQVLKNEFKFLISFQNENVFDETGMPKERFSAKCLPNSPCSLEIQATKLEDSAVYFCASSQSYPNGNYGYTFGSGTRLTVV.

The chain links TRBV6-5 to TRBJ1-2, with D perhaps matching TRBD1 (5 bases). CDR1 and CDR2 from the germline V gene are MNHEY and SVGAGI. The CDR3 extends over 13 amino acids. V lost 5 bases and J lost 3, with 10 bases in between. The CDR3 DNA sequence: TGTGCCAGCAGTGCCGGGACGGACTATGGCTACACCTTC. Protein product: CASSAGTDYGYTF.

This sequence joins TRBV4-1 and TRBJ2-2; D may be TRBD2 (5 bases). Germline V CDR1 and CDR2: MGHRA, YSYEKL. The CDR3 contains 15 residues. Deletions cut 7 bases from V and 0 bases from J, with 12 bases between. The CDR3 sequence is CASTPTIPNTGELFF. CDR3 sequence (DNA): TGCGCCAGCACCCCGACTATCCCGAACACCGGGGAGCTGTTTTTT.

CDR3 in amino acids: CASSEYQGSNQPQHF. The CDR3 DNA reads TGCGCCAGCAGTGAATACCAGGGAAGCAATCAGCCCCAGCATTTT. The rearrangement links TRBV10-2 to TRBJ1-5; TRBD1 might be the D (5 bases). V lost 3 bases, J lost 1 base, and 10 bases lay in between. Germline V CDR1 and CDR2: WSHSY, SAAADI. The CDR3 length is 15 residues.

The chain has TRBV2 and TRBJ2-5; 12 bases agree with TRBD2. The CDR3 extends over 17 amino acids. V lost 3 bases and J lost 2; bases outside the gene matches: 7. CDR1 SNHLY and CDR2 FYNNEI come from the germline V gene. CDR3 bases: TGTGCCAGCAGTGAGTGGCTAGCGGGGGGGATTCAAGAGACCCAGTACTTC. This encodes CASSEWLAGGIQETQYF.

The rearrangement links TRBV6-6 to TRBJ1-2; D gene unclear. V gave up 6 bases and J gave up 6 bases, with 8 bases separating them. Germline V lookup: CDR1 MNHNY, CDR2 SVGAGI (reference sequence). The CDR3 runs to 11 residues. DNA for the CDR3: TGTGCCAGCAGCCCAGAGGATGGCTACACCTTC. It translates to CASSPEDGYTF.

J is TRBJ1-5 and V is TRBV30; tentatively, D is TRBD1 (6 bases). CDR3 length equals 15 residues. V was shortened by 4 bases and J by 0 bases, with 13 bases between the two germline ends. The germline V gene has CDR1 GTSNPN and CDR2 SVGIG (reference sequence). CDR3 region: CAWKVGQRSNQPQHF. The DNA for the CDR3 is TGTGCCTGGAAGGTCGGACAGCGTAGCAATCAGCCCCAGCATTTT.

The gene calls are TRBV7-9 and TRBJ2-4; a possible D gene is TRBD2 (6 bases). Per germline, CDR1 SEHNR and CDR2 FQNEAQ (reference sequence). The CDR3 covers 16 residues. Deletions cut 5 bases from V and 3 bases from J, with 17 bases between. The CDR3 DNA reads TGTGCCAGCAGCCCAACGGCCGGAGGGGACAAAAACATTCAGTACTTC. This sequence encodes CASSPTAGGDKNIQYF.

The chain couples TRBV13 to TRBJ2-7; 7 nucleotides line up with TRBD2. V dropped 2 bases and J dropped 0; count of bases not matched to a gene: 1. The CDR3 spans 14 residues. Germline V gene lookup returns CDR1 PRHDT and CDR2 FYEKMQ (reference sequence). The CDR3 here is CASSLRTSSYEQYF. CDR3 in DNA: TGTGCCAGCAGCTTAAGGACTAGCTCCTACGAGCAGTACTTC. Supplemented by reference TRBV13 and TRBJ2-7, the full variable domain reads AAGVIQSPRHLIKEKRETATLKCYPIPRHDTVYWYQQGPGQDPQFLISFYEKMQSDKGSIPDRFSAQQFSDYHSELNMSSLELGDSALYFCASSLRTSSYEQYFGPGTRLTVT.

The chain recombines TRBV9 with TRBJ2-1; TRBD2 matches 10 bases. The CDR3 has 15 residues. V shed 5 bases, J shed 7 bases, and the junction held 9 bases outside the gene matches. Germline CDR1 and CDR2: SGDLS and YYNGEE. The CDR3 loop reads CASSRTSGRGNEQFF. The CDR3 nucleotides are TGTGCCAGCAGTAGGACAAGCGGGAGGGGGAATGAGCAGTTCTTC.

The V call is TRBV20-1, the J call TRBJ2-2; D is tentatively TRBD1 or TRBD2 (5 bases each). Between the trimmed V and J ends, which lost 2 bases and 3 bases, there was a span of 10 bases. This CDR3 region has 14 residues. CDR1 DFQATT and CDR2 SNEGSKA come from the germline V gene (reference sequence). The CDR3 DNA is TGCAGTGCTAGAAGGGACCTCTACACCGGGGAGCTGTTTTTT. This gives the protein CSARRDLYTGELFF.

J is TRBJ2-5 and V is TRBV27, with 10 bases identical to TRBD2. Germline lookup yields CDR1 MNHEY and CDR2 SMNVEV (reference sequence). This CDR3 spans 15 amino acids. V gave up 2 bases and J gave up 4 bases; unmatched junction bases: 4. This CDR3 reads CASSLPSGSAETQYF. Here the CDR3 DNA reads TGTGCCAGCAGTTTACCTAGCGGGAGTGCAGAGACCCAGTACTTC.

This clonotype was recorded only once. V gene TRBV4-1 combines with J gene TRBJ2-1; unclear D gene. Germline CDR1 and CDR2: MGHRA and YSYEKL. This CDR3 spans 12 amino acids. V was cut by 0 bases and J by 9 bases, with 6 bases left in between. CDR3 sequence (DNA): TGCGCCAGCAGCCAAGACCCCGGTGAGCAGTTCTTC. Encoded protein: CASSQDPGEQFF.

This clonotype has more than one count but fewer than ten. The chain is built from TRBV20-1 and TRBJ2-7, with 10 bases that match TRBD2. Trimming cost V 1 base and J 5 bases; bases outside gene matches: 5. This CDR3 comprises 14 residues. Germline CDR1 is DFQATT and CDR2 is SNEGSKA (reference sequence). CDR3 DNA: TGCAGTGCTAGAGGTCTAGCGGGAGTGGACGAGCAGTACTTC. Translating gives CSARGLAGVDEQYF.